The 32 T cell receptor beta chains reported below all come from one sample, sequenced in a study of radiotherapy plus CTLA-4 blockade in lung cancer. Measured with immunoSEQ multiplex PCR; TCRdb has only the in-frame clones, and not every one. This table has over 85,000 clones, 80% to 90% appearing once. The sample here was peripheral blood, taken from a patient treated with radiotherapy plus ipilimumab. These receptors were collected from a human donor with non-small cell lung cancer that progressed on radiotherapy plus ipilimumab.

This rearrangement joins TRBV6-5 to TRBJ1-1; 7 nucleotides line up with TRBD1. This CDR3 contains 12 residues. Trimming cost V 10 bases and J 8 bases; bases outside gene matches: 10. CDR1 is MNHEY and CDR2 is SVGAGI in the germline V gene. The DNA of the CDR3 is TGTGCCACCGGGACAGAGAGAAGGGAAGCTTTCTTT. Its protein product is CATGTERREAFF.

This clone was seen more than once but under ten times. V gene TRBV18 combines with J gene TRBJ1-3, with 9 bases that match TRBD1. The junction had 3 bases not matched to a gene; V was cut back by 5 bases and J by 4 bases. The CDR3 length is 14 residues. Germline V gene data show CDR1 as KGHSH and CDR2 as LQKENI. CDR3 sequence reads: CASSSDRGGNTIYF. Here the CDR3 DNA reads TGTGCCAGCTCATCGGACAGGGGAGGAAACACCATATATTTT. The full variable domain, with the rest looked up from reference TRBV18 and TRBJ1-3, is NAGVMQNPRHLVRRRGQEARLRCSPMKGHSHVYWYRQLPEEGLKFMVYLQKENIIDESGMPKERFSAEFPKEGPSILRIQQVVRGDSAAYFCASSSDRGGNTIYFGEGSWLTVV.

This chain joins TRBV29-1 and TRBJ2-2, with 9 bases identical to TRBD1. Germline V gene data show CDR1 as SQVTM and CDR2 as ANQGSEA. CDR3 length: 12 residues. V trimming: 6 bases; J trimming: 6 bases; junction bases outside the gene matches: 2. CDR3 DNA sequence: TGCAGCGTAGGGACAGGGTCCGGGGAGCTGTTTTTT. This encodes CSVGTGSGELFF.

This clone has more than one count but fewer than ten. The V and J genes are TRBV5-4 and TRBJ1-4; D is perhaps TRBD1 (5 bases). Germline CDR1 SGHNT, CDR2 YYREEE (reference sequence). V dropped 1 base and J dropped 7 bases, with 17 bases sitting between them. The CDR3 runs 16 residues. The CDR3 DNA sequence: TGTGCCAGCAGCTTGACGACAGCCGCTGGGGGTGAAAAACTGTTTTTT. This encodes CASSLTTAAGGEKLFF.

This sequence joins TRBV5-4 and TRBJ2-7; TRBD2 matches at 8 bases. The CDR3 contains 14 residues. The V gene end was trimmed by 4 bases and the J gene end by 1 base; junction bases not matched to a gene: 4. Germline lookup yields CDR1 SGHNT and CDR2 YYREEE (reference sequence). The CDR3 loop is CASSPGLGSYEQYF. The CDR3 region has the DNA TGTGCCAGCAGCCCGGGACTAGGGTCCTACGAGCAGTACTTC.

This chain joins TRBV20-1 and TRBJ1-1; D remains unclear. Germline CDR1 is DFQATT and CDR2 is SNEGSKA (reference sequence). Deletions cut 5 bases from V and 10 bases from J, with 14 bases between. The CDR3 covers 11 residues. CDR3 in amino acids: CSALDFGVAFF. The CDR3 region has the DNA TGCAGTGCTCTCGACTTCGGGGTAGCTTTCTTT.

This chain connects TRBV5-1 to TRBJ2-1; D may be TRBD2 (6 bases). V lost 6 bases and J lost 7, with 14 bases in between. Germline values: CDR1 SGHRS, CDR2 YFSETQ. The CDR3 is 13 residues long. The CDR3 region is CASNSMGGNEQFF. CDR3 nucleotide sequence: TGCGCCAGCAACTCCATGGGGGGTAATGAGCAGTTCTTC.

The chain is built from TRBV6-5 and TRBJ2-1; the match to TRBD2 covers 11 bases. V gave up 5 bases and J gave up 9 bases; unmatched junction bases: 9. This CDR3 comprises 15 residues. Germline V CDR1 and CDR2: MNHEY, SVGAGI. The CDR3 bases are TGTGCCAGCAGTGCCGGGACTAGCGGTAGGGTTGAGCAGTTCTTC. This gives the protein CASSAGTSGRVEQFF.

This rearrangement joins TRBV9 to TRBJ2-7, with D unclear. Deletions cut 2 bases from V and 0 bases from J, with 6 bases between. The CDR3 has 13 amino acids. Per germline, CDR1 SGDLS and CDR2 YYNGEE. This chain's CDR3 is CASSVGSSYEQYF. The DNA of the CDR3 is TGTGCCAGCAGCGTGGGCAGCTCCTACGAGCAGTACTTC.

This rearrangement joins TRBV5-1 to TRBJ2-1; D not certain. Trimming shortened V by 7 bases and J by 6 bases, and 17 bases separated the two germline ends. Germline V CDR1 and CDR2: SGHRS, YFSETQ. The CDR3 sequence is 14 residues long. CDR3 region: CASSRLTISNEQFF. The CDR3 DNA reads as TGCGCCAGCTCTCGACTCACTATATCCAATGAGCAGTTCTTC.

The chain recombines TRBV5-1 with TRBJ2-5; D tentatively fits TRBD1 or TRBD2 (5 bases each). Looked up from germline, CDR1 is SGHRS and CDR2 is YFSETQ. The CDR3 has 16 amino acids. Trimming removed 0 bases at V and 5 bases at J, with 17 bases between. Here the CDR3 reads CASSLEGWGTGETQYF. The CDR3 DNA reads TGCGCCAGCAGCTTGGAGGGCTGGGGCACGGGGGAGACCCAGTACTTC.

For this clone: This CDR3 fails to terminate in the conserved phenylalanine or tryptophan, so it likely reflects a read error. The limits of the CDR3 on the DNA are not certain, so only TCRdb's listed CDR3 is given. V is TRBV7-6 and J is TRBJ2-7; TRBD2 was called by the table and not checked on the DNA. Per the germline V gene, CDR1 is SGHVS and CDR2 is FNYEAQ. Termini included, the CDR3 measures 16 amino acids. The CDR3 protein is CASSPARGLAPTMGVM.

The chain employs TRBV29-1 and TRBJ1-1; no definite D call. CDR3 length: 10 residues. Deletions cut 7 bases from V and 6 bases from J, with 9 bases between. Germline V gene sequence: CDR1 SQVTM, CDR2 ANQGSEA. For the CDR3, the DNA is TGCAGCGGGAAGGAGGCTGAAGCTTTCTTT. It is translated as CSGKEAEAFF.

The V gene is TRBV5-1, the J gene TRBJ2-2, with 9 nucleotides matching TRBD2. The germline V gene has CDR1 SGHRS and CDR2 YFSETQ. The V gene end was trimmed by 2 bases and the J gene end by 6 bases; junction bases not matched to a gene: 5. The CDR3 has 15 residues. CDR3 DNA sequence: TGCGCCAGCAGCTTCCTAGCGGGAATTGCCGGGGAGCTGTTTTTT. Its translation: CASSFLAGIAGELFF.

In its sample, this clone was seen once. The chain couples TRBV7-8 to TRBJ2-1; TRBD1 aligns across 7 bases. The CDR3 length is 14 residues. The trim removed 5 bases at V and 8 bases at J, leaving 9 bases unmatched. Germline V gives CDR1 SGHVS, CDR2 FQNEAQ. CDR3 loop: CASSLRTGPDEQFF. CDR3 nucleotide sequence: TGTGCCAGCAGCCTTCGGACAGGACCGGATGAGCAGTTCTTC.

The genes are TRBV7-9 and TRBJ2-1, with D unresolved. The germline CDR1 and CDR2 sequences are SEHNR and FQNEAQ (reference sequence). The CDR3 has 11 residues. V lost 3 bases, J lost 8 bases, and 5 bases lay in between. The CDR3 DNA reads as TGTGCCAGCAGCTTTGATCATGAGCAGTTCTTC. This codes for CASSFDHEQFF.

CDR3 amino acids: CASSFGGREVDTQYF. The CDR3 coding sequence is TGCGCCAGCAGCTTTGGCGGGAGGGAGGTAGATACGCAGTATTTT. This sequence joins TRBV5-1 and TRBJ2-3; 9 nucleotides agree with TRBD2. The CDR3 totals 15 residues. The V gene end was trimmed by 2 bases and the J gene end by 5 bases; junction bases not matched to a gene: 6. Looked up from germline, CDR1 is SGHRS and CDR2 is YFSETQ.

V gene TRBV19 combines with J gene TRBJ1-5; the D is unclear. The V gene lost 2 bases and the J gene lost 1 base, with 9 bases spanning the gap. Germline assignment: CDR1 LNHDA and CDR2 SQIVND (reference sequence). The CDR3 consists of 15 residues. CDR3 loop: CASSIPPGSNQPQHF. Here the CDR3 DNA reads TGTGCCAGTAGTATACCGCCGGGCAGCAATCAGCCCCAGCATTTT.

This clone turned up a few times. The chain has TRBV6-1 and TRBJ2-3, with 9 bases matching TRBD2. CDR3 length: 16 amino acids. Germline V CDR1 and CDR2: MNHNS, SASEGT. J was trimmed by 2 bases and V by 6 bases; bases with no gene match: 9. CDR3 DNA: TGTGCCAGCAGGGAAATTCTAGCGGGGACCACAGATACGCAGTATTTT. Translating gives CASREILAGTTDTQYF.

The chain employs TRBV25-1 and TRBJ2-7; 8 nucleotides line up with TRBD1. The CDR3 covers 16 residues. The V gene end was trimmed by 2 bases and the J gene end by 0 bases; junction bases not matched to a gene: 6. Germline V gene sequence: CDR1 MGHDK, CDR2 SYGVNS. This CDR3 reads CASSELTGTGSYEQYF. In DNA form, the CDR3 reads TGTGCCAGCAGTGAACTGACCGGGACAGGCTCCTACGAGCAGTACTTC.

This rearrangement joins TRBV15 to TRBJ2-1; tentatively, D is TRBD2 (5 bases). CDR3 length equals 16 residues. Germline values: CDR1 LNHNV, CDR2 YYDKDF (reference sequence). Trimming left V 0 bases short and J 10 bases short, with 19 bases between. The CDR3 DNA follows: TGTGCCACCAGCAGAGAGGAGGCGGACTCGCCCTCGGAGCAGTTCTTC. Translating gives CATSREEADSPSEQFF.

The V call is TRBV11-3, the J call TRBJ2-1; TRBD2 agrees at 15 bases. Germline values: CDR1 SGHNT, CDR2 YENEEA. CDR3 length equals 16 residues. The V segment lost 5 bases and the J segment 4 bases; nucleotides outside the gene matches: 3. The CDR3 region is CASSPGLAGGYNEQFF. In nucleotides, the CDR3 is TGTGCCAGCAGCCCCGGACTAGCGGGAGGGTACAATGAGCAGTTCTTC.

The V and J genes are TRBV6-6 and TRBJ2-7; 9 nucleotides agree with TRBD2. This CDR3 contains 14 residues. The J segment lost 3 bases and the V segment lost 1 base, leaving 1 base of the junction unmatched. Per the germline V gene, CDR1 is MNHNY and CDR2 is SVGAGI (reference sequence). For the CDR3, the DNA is TGTGCCAGCAGTTACTTAGCGGGAGTCTACGAGCAGTACTTC. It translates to CASSYLAGVYEQYF.

CDR3 nucleotides: TGCGCCAGCAGTCAGACCGGGACGGCTGGAAACACCATATATTTT. Protein: CASSQTGTAGNTIYF. This chain joins TRBV4-1 and TRBJ1-3, with a tentative D call TRBD1 (5 bases). V was clipped by 6 bases and J by 2 bases, with 14 bases between them. The germline CDR1 and CDR2 sequences are MGHRA and YSYEKL. The CDR3 totals 15 residues.

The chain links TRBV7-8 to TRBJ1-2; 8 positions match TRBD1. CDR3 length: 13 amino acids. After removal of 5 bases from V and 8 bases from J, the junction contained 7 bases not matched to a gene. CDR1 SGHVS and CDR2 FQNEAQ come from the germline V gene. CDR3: CASSARTGSGYTF. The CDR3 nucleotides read TGTGCCAGCAGCGCGAGGACAGGGAGCGGCTACACCTTC.

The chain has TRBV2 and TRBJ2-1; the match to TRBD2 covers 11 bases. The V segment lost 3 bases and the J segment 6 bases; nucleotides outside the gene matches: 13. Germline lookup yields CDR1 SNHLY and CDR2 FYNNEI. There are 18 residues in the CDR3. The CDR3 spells CASSEAGGGTSGPNEQFF. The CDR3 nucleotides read TGTGCCAGCAGTGAGGCAGGGGGCGGGACTAGCGGACCCAATGAGCAGTTCTTC.

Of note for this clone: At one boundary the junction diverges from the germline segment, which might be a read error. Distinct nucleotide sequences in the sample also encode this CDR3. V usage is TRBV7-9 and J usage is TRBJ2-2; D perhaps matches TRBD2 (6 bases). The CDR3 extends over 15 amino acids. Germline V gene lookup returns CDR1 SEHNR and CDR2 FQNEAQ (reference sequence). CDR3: CASSLAGVAGGELFF. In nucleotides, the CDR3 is TGTGCCAGCAGCTTAGCGGGTGTGGCCGGCGGGGAGCTGTTCTTT.

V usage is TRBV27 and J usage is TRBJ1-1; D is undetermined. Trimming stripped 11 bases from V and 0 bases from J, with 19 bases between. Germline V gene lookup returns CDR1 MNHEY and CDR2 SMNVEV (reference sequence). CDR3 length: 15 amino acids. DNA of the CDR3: TGTGCCTACCTGGGAGTCTACACACTGAACACTGAAGCTTTCTTT. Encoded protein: CAYLGVYTLNTEAFF.

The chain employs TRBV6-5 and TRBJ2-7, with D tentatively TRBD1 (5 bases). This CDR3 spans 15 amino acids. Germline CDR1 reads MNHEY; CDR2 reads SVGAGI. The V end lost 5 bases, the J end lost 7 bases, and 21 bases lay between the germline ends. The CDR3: CASSAKGAWGREQYF. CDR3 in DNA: TGTGCCAGCAGTGCAAAGGGTGCCTGGGGCAGGGAGCAGTACTTC.

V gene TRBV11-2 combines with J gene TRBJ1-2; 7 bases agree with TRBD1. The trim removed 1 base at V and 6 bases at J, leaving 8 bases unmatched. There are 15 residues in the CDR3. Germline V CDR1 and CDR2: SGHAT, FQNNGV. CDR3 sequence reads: CASSLGLGQGDGYTF. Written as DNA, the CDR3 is TGTGCCAGCAGCTTAGGTTTGGGGCAGGGGGATGGCTACACCTTC.

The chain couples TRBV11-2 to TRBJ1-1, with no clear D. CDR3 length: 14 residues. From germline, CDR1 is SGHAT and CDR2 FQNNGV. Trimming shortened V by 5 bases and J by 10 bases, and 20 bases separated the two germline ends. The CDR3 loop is CASSRGEQSRGAFF. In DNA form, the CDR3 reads TGTGCCAGCAGCCGCGGGGAACAGTCGCGGGGAGCTTTCTTT.

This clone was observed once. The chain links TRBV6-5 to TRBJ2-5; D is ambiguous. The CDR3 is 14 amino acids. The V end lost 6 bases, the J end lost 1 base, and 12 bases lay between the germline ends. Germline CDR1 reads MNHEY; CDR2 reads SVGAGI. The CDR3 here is CASRMGSVQETQYF. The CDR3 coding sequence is TGTGCCAGCAGGATGGGAAGTGTCCAAGAGACCCAGTACTTC.